These 3 T cell receptor beta chains were sequenced from one sample in a study of high-grade serous ovarian cancer treatment subgroups. Measured with immunoSEQ multiplex PCR; TCRdb has only the in-frame clones, and not every one. The table shows roughly 9,000 clones, with less than 80% occurring only once. Tumor tissue was taken before any definitive surgery or chemotherapy was given. Sequenced input: tumor tissue. Source of these receptors: a human donor with high-grade serous ovarian cancer.

The V call is TRBV7-2, the J call TRBJ2-7; D is perhaps TRBD2 (6 bases). This CDR3 spans 13 amino acids. Germline CDR1 SGHTA, CDR2 FQGNSA. The germline V and J ends were trimmed by 4 bases and 5 bases, with 12 bases remaining between them. The DNA of the CDR3 is TGTGCCAGCAGCTCCCCTGGAGGGGACGAGCAGTACTTC. This sequence encodes CASSSPGGDEQYF. Full variable domain (remainder filled in from reference TRBV7-2 and TRBJ2-7): GAGVSQSPSNKVTEKGKDVELRCDPISGHTALYWYRQSLGQGLEFLIYFQGNSAPDKSGLPSDRFSAERTGGSVSTLTIQRTQQEDSAVYLCASSSPGGDEQYFGPGTRLTVT.

Points on this clone: Distinct nucleotide sequences in the sample also encode this CDR3. V and J are TRBV7-8 and TRBJ1-1, with TRBD1 as a possible D gene (5 bases). Germline V gene lookup returns CDR1 SGHVS and CDR2 FQNEAQ. The CDR3 contains 13 residues. V gave up 6 bases and J gave up 5 bases, with 13 bases separating them. This chain's CDR3 is CASSLTGGTEAFF. The CDR3, as DNA: TGTGCCAGCAGTCTCACGGGGGGAACTGAAGCTTTCTTT.

The CDR3 reads CASSLELAHLYEQYF. CDR3 sequence (DNA): TGCGCCAGCAGCTTGGAGCTAGCACATCTCTACGAGCAGTACTTC. The rearrangement links TRBV5-1 to TRBJ2-5; possibly TRBD2 for D (5 bases). Gene TRBJ2-7 matches the end of the DNA better, so the J call may be wrong. The CDR3 runs 15 residues. In germline, CDR1 is SGHRS, CDR2 YFSETQ.